Below, one TCR beta chain is given with its context. These data originate in a study of blood T cell repertoires in COVID-19. Study in general: Acute-phase and convalescent COVID-19 samples originated in the United States, Italy and Spain. Sources were T cells, B-cell-depleted T cells, or PBMCs; the material itself was cDNA or gDNA.

This CDR3 is 14 amino acids long. Trimming stripped 0 bases from V and 5 bases from J, with 11 bases between. Germline V lookup: CDR1 SGHRS, CDR2 YFSETQ. As processed by the authors: Reference gene primers were amplified, and this amplification served to estimate nucleated cell counts. Sequenced by immunoSEQ multiplex PCR; TCRdb stores in-frame clones only, minus some. V, J and clone size were drawn from that table, and D and trimming were deduced from the DNA. In the table there are 250,000 to 400,000 clones, about nine tenths of which are singletons. The V call is TRBV5-1, the J call TRBJ1-1, with D tentatively TRBD1 (6 bases). Sequencing was carried out using peripheral blood. The receptor was isolated from a man aged 50 or older with active or convalescent COVID-19. Written as DNA, the CDR3 is TGCGCCAGCAGCTTGGTGACAGGCCATACTGAAGCTTTCTTT. Its translation is CASSLVTGHTEAFF.